This is a list of T cell receptor beta chains from one sample in a study of T cell responses to AZD1222 COVID-19 vaccine. Data came from immunoSEQ multiplex PCR; TCRdb stores just in-frame clones and leaves some out. The sample has 150,000 to 200,000 clones; under 95% are singletons. The sequencing used peripheral blood, collected 28 days after the second AZD1222 dose. All receptors come from an adult who received the AZD1222 COVID-19 vaccine. Each CDR3 is given with its conserved first and last residue. The D gene is left open where the match is weak. Rows may omit the clone size; those that give it use once, few, many or a size class.

D gene: -; clone size: -; V gene: TRBV10-3; CDR3 length: 11; J gene: TRBJ2-1; CDR3 DNA: TGTGCCATCGCAGGCTATAATGAGCAGTTCTTC; CDR3 protein: CAIAGYNEQFF
D gene: TRBD2; clone size: -; V gene: TRBV11-2; CDR3 length: 15; J gene: TRBJ2-3; CDR3 DNA: TGTGCCAGCAGGCGTCCGGGACTACTTTTGGAGACGCAGTATTTT; CDR3 protein: CASRRPGLLLETQYF
D gene: -; clone size: -; V gene: TRBV5-4; CDR3 length: 15; J gene: TRBJ2-7; CDR3 DNA: TGTGCCAGCAGCTTGGAGGGACATAGAGTTGACGAGCAGTACTTC; CDR3 protein: CASSLEGHRVDEQYF
D gene: TRBD1; clone size: -; V gene: TRBV6-5; CDR3 length: 14; J gene: TRBJ1-5; CDR3 DNA: TGTGCCAGCAGTCCCGGACAGGGTAATCAGCCCCAGCATTTT; CDR3 protein: CASSPGQGNQPQHF
D gene: TRBD2; clone size: -; V gene: TRBV6-4; CDR3 length: 14; J gene: TRBJ2-1; CDR3 DNA: TGTGCCAGCAGTGGACTAGCGGGAGGCAATGAGCAGTTCTTC; CDR3 protein: CASSGLAGGNEQFF
D gene: -; clone size: -; V gene: TRBV5-1; CDR3 length: 13; J gene: TRBJ1-1; CDR3 DNA: TGCGCCAGCAGCTTCCTCGGGGACACTGAAGCTTTCTTT; CDR3 protein: CASSFLGDTEAFF
D gene: TRBD1; clone size: -; V gene: TRBV29-1; CDR3 length: 14; J gene: TRBJ2-7; CDR3 DNA: TGCAGCGTTGAATTCCCGGGACAGTCCTACGAGCAGTACTTC; CDR3 protein: CSVEFPGQSYEQYF
D gene: TRBD2; clone size: once; V gene: TRBV27; CDR3 length: 17; J gene: TRBJ2-3; CDR3 DNA: TGTGCCAGCAGTTTAAGGGCCCGGGGAGCGGGGGGAGATACGCAGTATTTT; CDR3 protein: CASSLRARGAGGDTQYF
D gene: -; clone size: -; V gene: TRBV10-3; CDR3 length: 13; J gene: TRBJ1-6; CDR3 DNA: TGTGCCATGCGCAGGGGTGGAGAATCACCCCTCCACTTT; CDR3 protein: CAMRRGGESPLHF
D gene: -; clone size: -; V gene: TRBV7-9; CDR3 length: 13; J gene: TRBJ1-5; CDR3 DNA: TGTGCCAGCAGCTTAAGGGGATCCCAGCCCCAGCATTTT; CDR3 protein: CASSLRGSQPQHF
D gene: -; clone size: -; V gene: TRBV19; CDR3 length: 15; J gene: TRBJ2-7; CDR3 DNA: TGTGCCAGTAGAGAGGCCGGGCCCGGGGTGTACGAGCAGTACTTC; CDR3 protein: CASREAGPGVYEQYF